A selection of T cell receptor beta chains follows, all from one sample in a study of blood T cell repertoires in COVID-19. Only in-frame clones appear in the TCRdb table, and some are missing; sequencing was by immunoSEQ multiplex PCR. The table records 150,000 to 200,000 clones, around 81% of them present only once. The sequenced sample was peripheral blood. The receptors come from a woman older than 75 with COVID-19, enrolled during active disease. Both conserved end residues are part of each CDR3. The order of the fields is CDR3 length, V gene, J gene, CDR3 protein.

CDR3 length: 13; V gene: TRBV5-5; J gene: TRBJ2-1; CDR3 protein: CASSSSTGNEQFF
CDR3 length: 16; V gene: TRBV19; J gene: TRBJ1-2; CDR3 protein: CASSTAPGTGSYGYTF
CDR3 length: 14; V gene: TRBV28; J gene: TRBJ2-5; CDR3 protein: CASSSGTGVRTQYF
CDR3 length: 13; V gene: TRBV7-8; J gene: TRBJ1-1; CDR3 protein: CASSLGQGAEAFF
CDR3 length: 13; V gene: TRBV7-3; J gene: TRBJ1-1; CDR3 protein: CASSALQGTEAFF
CDR3 length: 15; V gene: TRBV7-2; J gene: TRBJ1-5; CDR3 protein: CASSTGLGINQPQHF
CDR3 length: 14; V gene: TRBV24-1; J gene: TRBJ1-4; CDR3 protein: CATSGGPTNEKLFF
CDR3 length: 15; V gene: TRBV19; J gene: TRBJ2-7; CDR3 protein: CASSTRQRGSYEQYF
CDR3 length: 16; V gene: TRBV7-9; J gene: TRBJ2-7; CDR3 protein: CASSSPQGRAYVEQYF
CDR3 length: 16; V gene: TRBV15; J gene: TRBJ2-2; CDR3 protein: CATSRDRGFNTGELFF
CDR3 length: 14; V gene: TRBV2; J gene: TRBJ2-6; CDR3 protein: CASSDAGGANVLTF
CDR3 length: 16; V gene: TRBV6-2/TRBV6-3; J gene: TRBJ2-1; CDR3 protein: CASSYGLAGTNNEQFF
CDR3 length: 15; V gene: TRBV27; J gene: TRBJ2-5; CDR3 protein: CASSLSGQAQETQYF
CDR3 length: 12; V gene: TRBV6-5; J gene: TRBJ2-3; CDR3 protein: CASRSGLDTQYF
CDR3 length: 15; V gene: TRBV4-1; J gene: TRBJ2-7; CDR3 protein: CASSQDWGQGYEQYF
CDR3 length: 12; V gene: TRBV5-4; J gene: TRBJ2-2; CDR3 protein: CASSRGSGELFF
CDR3 length: 17; V gene: TRBV24-1; J gene: TRBJ2-1; CDR3 protein: CATSDLGSTGRNNEQFF
CDR3 length: 13; V gene: TRBV27; J gene: TRBJ2-5; CDR3 protein: CASRRTNRETQYF
CDR3 length: 14; V gene: TRBV29-1; J gene: TRBJ2-5; CDR3 protein: CSAATSGGQETQYF
CDR3 length: 14; V gene: TRBV7-9; J gene: TRBJ1-4; CDR3 protein: CASSLGPINEKLFF
CDR3 length: 14; V gene: TRBV5-1; J gene: TRBJ1-1; CDR3 protein: CASSRTDRNTEAFF
CDR3 length: 14; V gene: TRBV3-1/TRBV3-2; J gene: TRBJ1-5; CDR3 protein: CASSQDLRNQPQHF